This passage covers 17 T cell receptor beta chains from one sample sequenced in a study of T cells in Graves' hyperthyroidism and ophthalmopathy. Amplified TCR beta CDR3 regions derived from RNA transcripts. The HTBI primer set drove a first-round RT-PCR of the TCR CDR3. TCRdb re-analysed the multiplex PCR reads in MiXCR, keeping a single row per CDR3 protein. The data contain approximately 400,000 distinct CDR3 sequences, under 20% of them singletons. The specimen sequenced was blood. Source of these receptors: a man aged 18 to 29 with Graves' ophthalmopathy.

A word on this clonotype: This may be a read error: a much more frequent sequence differs by one nucleotide. The rearrangement joins TRBV18 to TRBJ2-5; no firm D call. Trimming took 1 base from V and 2 from J, leaving 8 bases between them. The CDR3 consists of 14 residues. The germline V gene has CDR1 KGHSH and CDR2 LQKENI. In DNA form, the CDR3 reads TGTGCCAGCTCACCACGAAACCAGCAAGAGACCCAGTACTTC. This encodes CASSPRNQQETQYF.

This chain connects TRBV20-1 to TRBJ2-1; 7 positions match TRBD2. Germline-derived CDR1 and CDR2 are DFQATT and SNEGSKA (reference sequence). V dropped 5 bases and J dropped 7; count of bases not matched to a gene: 8. The CDR3 covers 13 residues. Written as DNA, the CDR3 is TGCAGTGCTTTAGGGACGCGGGGGAATGAGCAGTTCTTC. Amino acids: CSALGTRGNEQFF.

The genes are TRBV7-9 and TRBJ2-3; 7 nucleotides line up with TRBD2. The ends lost 8 bases at V and 0 bases at J; junction bases unmatched: 8. Germline loops: CDR1 SEHNR, CDR2 FQNEAQ (reference sequence). The CDR3 length is 15 residues. This CDR3 reads CASRRLAPSTDTQYF. The CDR3 bases are TGTGCCAGCCGCCGACTAGCACCGAGCACAGATACGCAGTATTTT.

This clonotype was counted ten times or more. J is TRBJ1-1 and V is TRBV27, with D maybe TRBD1 (6 bases). The length of the CDR3 is 14 residues. Looked up from germline, CDR1 is MNHEY and CDR2 is SMNVEV (reference sequence). The germline V and J ends were trimmed by 3 bases and 1 base, with 9 bases remaining between them. CDR3 sequence: CASSFRGQNTEAFF. CDR3 coding DNA: TGTGCCAGCAGTTTCAGGGGCCAGAACACTGAAGCTTTCTTT.

This clonotype was counted only a few times. The V call is TRBV9, the J call TRBJ1-2; 7 bases fit TRBD1. Unmatched junction bases numbered 13, after V lost 0 bases and J lost 8 bases. The CDR3 runs 16 residues. The germline gives CDR1 SGDLS, CDR2 YYNGEE. The DNA of the CDR3 is TGTGCCAGCAGCGTAGTCGGAACCACAGGGGCGATCGGCTACACCTTC. Translation gives CASSVVGTTGAIGYTF.

The chain carries TRBV6-1 and TRBJ2-1; tentative D call: TRBD2 (5 bases). From germline, CDR1 is MNHNS and CDR2 SASEGT. Trimming shortened V by 8 bases and J by 6 bases, and 17 bases separated the two germline ends. The CDR3 is made up of 14 amino acids. The CDR3 bases are TGTGCCAGCTGGGAGCTCCCACGGGGCAATGAGCAGTTCTTC. Translated, it gives CASWELPRGNEQFF.

There are many counts of this clonotype. The chain links TRBV2 to TRBJ2-3; D possibly corresponds to TRBD2 (6 bases). There are 15 residues in the CDR3. Per the germline V gene, CDR1 is SNHLY and CDR2 is FYNNEI. Trimming left V 3 bases short and J 0 bases short, with 10 bases between. The CDR3 reads CASSEGGQSTDTQYF. CDR3 sequence (DNA): TGTGCCAGCAGTGAGGGGGGTCAAAGCACAGATACGCAGTATTTT.

The gene calls are TRBV2 and TRBJ2-7; a possible D gene is TRBD2 (7 bases). The V and J ends lost 8 bases and 6 bases respectively, with 26 bases between them. The CDR3 totals 16 residues. Looked up from germline, CDR1 is SNHLY and CDR2 is FYNNEI. The DNA of the CDR3 is TGTGCCAGCTCCGAATTGGGGGGGCGCTTCCCTGGCGAGCAGTACTTC. Its translation: CASSELGGRFPGEQYF.

This clonotype was detected many times. CDR3 sequence reads: CASSGNSGGSVGNEQFF. In nucleotides, the CDR3 is TGTGCCAGCAGTGGGAATAGCGGGGGGTCCGTGGGCAATGAGCAGTTCTTC. The chain is built from TRBV6-1 and TRBJ2-1, with 10 bases fitting TRBD2. The CDR3 runs 17 residues. Germline CDR1 and CDR2: MNHNS and SASEGT. J was trimmed by 6 bases and V by 4 bases; bases with no gene match: 12.

The chain carries TRBV6-2 or TRBV6-3 and TRBJ2-3, with TRBD2 matching over 9 bases. This CDR3 region has 14 residues. The V segment lost 8 bases and the J segment 9 bases; nucleotides outside the gene matches: 12. Germline V lookup: CDR1 MNHEY, CDR2 SVGEGT. The CDR3: CASCQRGARNTQYF. The CDR3 DNA reads TGTGCCAGCTGCCAGCGGGGGGCTCGGAACACGCAGTATTTT.

This clonotype came up many times. The V call is TRBV6-2 or TRBV6-3, the J call TRBJ2-1; 15 nucleotides agree with TRBD2. Germline assignment: CDR1 MNHEY and CDR2 SVGEGT. Trimming cost V 6 bases and J 2 bases; bases outside gene matches: 8. The CDR3 is made up of 18 amino acids. Written as DNA, the CDR3 is TGTGCCAGCAGCTCCGGTGGGACTAGCGGGGGGCCCTACAATGAGCAGTTCTTC. The encoded protein is CASSSGGTSGGPYNEQFF.

This clonotype appeared many times. The J gene is TRBJ1-4, the V gene TRBV12-3 or TRBV12-4; no firm D call. CDR3 length: 13 amino acids. V was pared by 5 bases and J by 5 bases, with 9 bases between. CDR3 DNA: TGTGCCAGCAGTCTCCAGGAAAATGAAAAACTGTTTTTT. It yields the protein CASSLQENEKLFF.

This clonotype appeared a few times. This sequence joins TRBV12-3 or TRBV12-4 and TRBJ1-1; weak D call: TRBD1 (5 bases). Trimming shortened V by 3 bases and J by 5 bases, and 13 bases separated the two germline ends. This CDR3 comprises 14 residues. This CDR3 is CASSFSGGNTEAFF. The DNA of the CDR3 is TGTGCCAGCAGTTTTAGCGGGGGGAATACTGAAGCTTTCTTT.

Many counts were recorded for this clonotype. V gene TRBV7-6 combines with J gene TRBJ2-3, with D perhaps TRBD1 or TRBD2 (7 bases each). The CDR3 runs 15 residues. Germline CDR1 SGHVS, CDR2 FNYEAQ. Trimming removed 7 bases from V and 4 bases from J, with 18 bases in between. CDR3 nucleotide sequence: TGTGCCAGCACGCTTCAGGGGGGGGGGCCAGATACGCAGTATTTT. Translated, it gives CASTLQGGGPDTQYF.

This clonotype was picked up many times. The chain carries TRBV12-3 or TRBV12-4 and TRBJ2-7, with D unclear. This CDR3 has 11 amino acids. Trimming stripped 2 bases from V and 5 bases from J, with 4 bases between. The CDR3 DNA sequence: TGTGCCAGCAGTTTAACGCACGAGCAGTACTTC. Translated, it gives CASSLTHEQYF.

This clonotype was observed a handful of times. The rearrangement links TRBV19 to TRBJ2-3; possibly TRBD2 for D (7 bases). The V gene's germline CDR1 is LNHDA and CDR2 SQIVND (reference sequence). This CDR3 comprises 14 residues. The V gene lost 10 bases and the J gene lost 1 base, with 15 bases spanning the gap. The CDR3 protein is CATAGALGTDTQYF. For the CDR3, the DNA is TGTGCCACCGCGGGGGCCCTCGGCACAGATACGCAGTATTTT.

This clonotype was seen a few times. V is TRBV20-1 and J is TRBJ1-5, with 7 bases lining up with TRBD1. Germline CDR1 and CDR2: DFQATT and SNEGSKA (reference sequence). The CDR3 is 12 amino acids. J gave up 6 bases and V 5 bases, and 4 bases lay outside the gene matches. CDR3 nucleotides: TGCAGTGCTGTCGAGGGGGCTCAGCCCCAGCATTTT. This sequence encodes CSAVEGAQPQHF.